This entry lists 7 T cell receptor beta chains sequenced from one sample in a study of T cells after yellow fever vaccination. Using its own MiXCR run on the 5' RACE reads, TCRdb lists one record per CDR3 protein. The sample yields 100,000 to 150,000 distinct CDR3 sequences, under 8.5% seen once. The material sequenced was CD4+ T cells sorted from PBMCs, taken around 10 days after the first yellow fever vaccination. The receptors here all came from a man younger than 35 who received the YFV17D yellow fever vaccine.

On this clonotype itself: Since a much larger clone is just one base distant, this may be a read error. The rearrangement uses TRBV5-1 and TRBJ2-5; 8 nucleotides match TRBD1. Germline V gene lookup returns CDR1 SGHRS and CDR2 YFSETQ. This CDR3 is built from 15 residues. Trimming removed 6 bases from V and 5 bases from J; junction bases left unmatched: 12. CDR3 sequence (DNA): TGCGCCAGCAAGGCAGGGGGCCCGGTTGGGGAGACCCAGTACTTC. It encodes CASKAGGPVGETQYF.

This clonotype was detected many times. The chain links TRBV4-3 to TRBJ1-5, with D unclear. CDR1 LGHNA and CDR2 YSLEER come from the germline V gene. The CDR3 has 13 residues. The germline V and J ends were trimmed by 0 bases and 7 bases, with 7 bases remaining between them. The DNA for the CDR3 is TGCGCCAGCAGCCAAGATGTGGGGCAGCCCCAGCATTTT. This encodes CASSQDVGQPQHF.

The V call is TRBV20-1, the J call TRBJ1-1, with D possibly matching TRBD1 (5 bases). Trimming removed 0 bases at V and 3 bases at J, with 14 bases between. The CDR3 loop spans 15 amino acids. Germline V gives CDR1 DFQATT, CDR2 SNEGSKA (reference sequence). The CDR3 protein is CSARDPLRGDTEAFF. CDR3 sequence (DNA): TGCAGTGCTAGAGATCCATTGAGAGGGGACACTGAAGCTTTCTTT.

The sample holds a few counts of this clonotype. The chain is built from TRBV5-1 and TRBJ1-1, with TRBD1 matching over 8 bases. J was trimmed by 2 bases and V by 6 bases; bases with no gene match: 9. Germline values: CDR1 SGHRS, CDR2 YFSETQ. The length of the CDR3 is 15 residues. The CDR3 reads CASTYRQGLNTEAFF. In DNA form, the CDR3 reads TGCGCCAGCACCTATCGACAGGGGCTTAACACTGAAGCTTTCTTT.

This clonotype was counted at least ten times. This rearrangement joins TRBV4-3 to TRBJ1-3; D ambiguous. CDR3 length: 15 amino acids. The germline gives CDR1 LGHNA, CDR2 YSLEER. The germline V and J ends were trimmed by 0 bases and 0 bases, with 6 bases remaining between them. The CDR3 DNA follows: TGCGCCAGCAGCCAAGAACTCAGCTCTGGAAACACCATATATTTT. Translation gives CASSQELSSGNTIYF.

In regard to this clonotype: One base away lies a much larger clone, so this may be a sequencing read error. The V gene is TRBV5-1, the J gene TRBJ2-3, with TRBD1 identical over 9 bases. CDR1 is SGHRS, CDR2 YFSETQ, per germline. CDR3 size: 16 residues. J was trimmed by 0 bases and V by 6 bases; bases with no gene match: 8. The CDR3 sequence: CASNGTQGASTDTQYF. The CDR3 bases are TGCGCCAGCAACGGAACACAGGGGGCTAGCACAGATACGCAGTATTTT.

This clonotype was picked up many times. The genes are TRBV7-2 and TRBJ1-2, with D possibly TRBD1 on 6 matching bases. Germline CDR1 SGHTA, CDR2 FQGNSA. This CDR3 spans 15 amino acids. Trimming took off 5 bases at V and 3 bases at J, with 16 bases between the two ends. In DNA, the CDR3 is TGTGCCAGCAGCCCCCGCGGGGGGGCTGACTATGGCTACACCTTC. Protein: CASSPRGGADYGYTF.